The 19 T cell receptor beta chains presented below share a single source sample, sequenced in a study of cytotoxic CD8 clonotypes in ibrutinib-treated CLL. This table comes from immunoSEQ multiplex PCR, and its TCRdb copy is limited to in-frame clones, with some not included. The repertoire holds some 25,000 clones, with approximately 71% as singletons. Sequencing was performed on PBMCs, taken at disease progression, from a patient treated with ibrutinib. These receptors all come from a human donor with chronic lymphocytic leukemia.

The chain combines TRBV5-1 with TRBJ2-5, with TRBD2 matching 10 bases. V trimming: 3 bases; J trimming: 2 bases; junction bases outside the gene matches: 10. Germline V lookup: CDR1 SGHRS, CDR2 YFSETQ. This CDR3 contains 17 residues. CDR3 sequence: CASSWGGASGGQETQYF. The DNA of the CDR3 is TGCGCCAGCAGCTGGGGAGGGGCTAGCGGGGGTCAAGAGACCCAGTACTTC.

The chain joins TRBV10-2 to TRBJ2-2, with D tentatively TRBD2 (7 bases). CDR1 is WSHSY and CDR2 is SAAADI in the germline V gene. The CDR3 is 15 residues long. V gave up 5 bases and J gave up 6 bases, with 16 bases separating them. Here the CDR3 reads CASSRVGGAAGELFF. CDR3 coding DNA: TGCGCCAGCAGTCGAGTAGGGGGGGCAGCCGGGGAGCTGTTTTTT.

The table lists this clone with a few counts. The J gene is TRBJ1-2, the V gene TRBV18, with 7 bases matching TRBD1. Germline-derived CDR1 and CDR2 are KGHSH and LQKENI. J lost 4 bases, V lost 3 bases, and 8 bases had no gene match. This CDR3 has 15 amino acids. The DNA for the CDR3 is TGTGCCAGCTCACCTAGCCGGGACAGCCCCTATGGCTACACCTTC. This translates into CASSPSRDSPYGYTF.

The V and J genes are TRBV7-2 and TRBJ2-3; 10 positions match TRBD2. V shed 1 base and J 6 bases; nucleotides not matched to a gene: 4. The germline CDR1 and CDR2 sequences are SGHTA and FQGNSA. CDR3 length: 15 residues. CDR3 protein: CASSLEAGGPDTQYF. DNA for the CDR3: TGTGCCAGCAGCTTAGAAGCGGGGGGGCCGGATACGCAGTATTTT.

This clone appeared a few times. The genes are TRBV10-3 and TRBJ1-2; TRBD1 matches 8 bases. Per the germline V gene, CDR1 is ENHRY and CDR2 is SYGVKD. Trimming at V came to 0 bases and at J to 6 bases, leaving 6 bases not matched to a gene. This CDR3 comprises 15 residues. The CDR3 loop reads CAISESNRGVDGYTF. The CDR3 DNA sequence: TGTGCCATCAGTGAGTCTAACAGGGGGGTAGATGGCTACACCTTC.

This clone was found a few times. The CDR3 region is CASSAGTYMNTEAFF. CDR3 DNA: TGTGCCAGCAGTGCCGGGACATACATGAACACTGAAGCTTTCTTT. The chain joins TRBV6-1 to TRBJ1-1, with D maybe TRBD1 (6 bases). The CDR3 runs 15 residues. V dropped 4 bases and J dropped 0 bases, with 12 bases sitting between them. Germline CDR1 is MNHNS and CDR2 is SASEGT.

In its sample, this clone was seen once. The V and J genes are TRBV27 and TRBJ1-3; 7 bases agree with TRBD1. The CDR3 is 16 amino acids. With V trimmed by 3 bases and J by 0 bases, 5 bases remained unmatched. Germline CDR1 and CDR2: MNHEY and SMNVEV (reference sequence). The CDR3 DNA follows: TGTGCCAGCAGTTTGACAGGGCTAGTCTCTGGAAACACCATATATTTT. It yields the protein CASSLTGLVSGNTIYF.

This clone was seen more than once but under ten times. The rearrangement joins TRBV19 to TRBJ1-4; D remains ambiguous. The V gene's germline CDR1 is LNHDA and CDR2 SQIVND (reference sequence). The CDR3 is made up of 13 amino acids. V lost 2 bases and J 3 bases, leaving 4 bases between the germline ends. The CDR3 protein is CASSISANEKLFF. The CDR3 nucleotides are TGTGCCAGTAGTATAAGCGCTAATGAAAAACTGTTTTTT. The full variable domain, completed using reference TRBV19 and TRBJ1-4, is DGGITQSPKYLFRKEGQNVTLSCEQNLNHDAMYWYRQDPGQGLRLIYYSQIVNDFQKGDIAEGYSVSREKKESFPLTVTSAQKNPTAFYLCASSISANEKLFFGSGTQLSVL.

This rearrangement joins TRBV9 to TRBJ1-3; maybe TRBD1 (5 bases). Between the trimmed V and J ends, which lost 4 bases and 0 bases, there was a span of 11 bases. The CDR3 contains 15 residues. Per germline, CDR1 SGDLS and CDR2 YYNGEE. The CDR3 region is CASSLTGDSGNTIYF. The DNA of the CDR3 is TGTGCCAGCAGCCTAACAGGCGACTCTGGAAACACCATATATTTT.

This chain links TRBV5-1 with TRBJ1-1; perhaps TRBD1 as D (5 bases). Per the germline V gene, CDR1 is SGHRS and CDR2 is YFSETQ. CDR3 length: 13 residues. The V end lost 4 bases, the J end lost 2 bases, and 9 bases lay between the germline ends. The CDR3 spells CASSLTANTEAFF. The CDR3 DNA follows: TGCGCCAGCAGCCTGACAGCTAACACTGAAGCTTTCTTT.

The rearrangement uses TRBV18 and TRBJ2-5; D is unresolved. The V and J ends lost 4 bases and 0 bases respectively, with 6 bases between them. The V gene's germline CDR1 is KGHSH and CDR2 LQKENI. The CDR3 sequence is 13 residues long. CDR3 sequence: CASSLKNQETQYF. The CDR3 DNA reads as TGTGCCAGCTCACTAAAGAACCAAGAGACCCAGTACTTC.

This chain connects TRBV29-1 to TRBJ1-5, with 7 bases aligning to TRBD1. Germline V gives CDR1 SQVTM, CDR2 ANQGSEA. The CDR3 contains 14 residues. V lost 5 bases, J lost 4 bases, and 8 bases stayed unmatched. The CDR3 DNA is TGCAGCGTTACCCCCGGGACAGAGAATCAGCCCCAGCATTTT. This encodes CSVTPGTENQPQHF.

The genes are TRBV4-2 and TRBJ2-1, with TRBD2 identical over 8 bases. This CDR3 has 14 residues. The germline gives CDR1 LGHNA, CDR2 YNFKEQ. J was trimmed by 9 bases and V by 0 bases; bases with no gene match: 4. CDR3 in amino acids: CASSQDARGVEQFF. CDR3 in DNA: TGTGCCAGCAGCCAAGATGCGCGGGGGGTTGAGCAGTTCTTC.

J is TRBJ2-1 and V is TRBV7-6; TRBD1 is a possible D gene (5 bases). Germline-derived CDR1 and CDR2 are SGHVS and FNYEAQ. V lost 1 base and J 2 bases, leaving 9 bases between the germline ends. The CDR3 is 15 amino acids. The CDR3 DNA is TGTGCCAGCAGCTTAGACCCAGGGACCTACAATGAGCAGTTCTTC. Protein sequence: CASSLDPGTYNEQFF.

The chain is built from TRBV19 and TRBJ2-7; D gene ambiguous. The germline V gene encodes CDR1 LNHDA and CDR2 SQIVND (reference sequence). This CDR3 is built from 15 residues. V shed 8 bases and J shed 4 bases, with 21 bases lying between them. CDR3 protein: CASSITPFTEYEQYF. In nucleotides, the CDR3 is TGTGCCAGTTCAATAACGCCATTCACTGAGTACGAGCAGTACTTC.

The genes are TRBV27 and TRBJ2-3; D gene unclear. Trimming pared 3 bases from V and 1 base from J, leaving 5 bases between. CDR3 size: 13 residues. Looked up from germline, CDR1 is MNHEY and CDR2 is SMNVEV (reference sequence). The CDR3 here is CASSLIGTDTQYF. The CDR3 DNA is TGTGCCAGCAGTTTGATAGGCACAGATACGCAGTATTTT.

In its sample, this clone was seen once. The J gene is TRBJ1-2, the V gene TRBV19, with D perhaps TRBD1 (5 bases). Trimming removed 9 bases at V and 4 bases at J, with 15 bases between. CDR1 and CDR2 from the germline V gene are LNHDA and SQIVND (reference sequence). The CDR3 runs to 13 residues. The CDR3 bases are TGTGCCAGCAGTGATACAGGCGGCTATGGCTACACCTTC. This encodes CASSDTGGYGYTF.

The chain uses TRBV10-3 and TRBJ2-7; D may be TRBD1 (5 bases). V was cut by 0 bases and J by 2 bases, with 11 bases left in between. CDR1 and CDR2 from the germline V gene are ENHRY and SYGVKD. The CDR3 runs to 15 residues. The CDR3: CAISESSRATYEQYF. CDR3 DNA sequence: TGTGCCATCAGTGAGTCTTCCAGGGCGACCTACGAGCAGTACTTC.

The chain is built from TRBV6-1 and TRBJ2-3; no definite D call. The CDR3 spans 10 residues. Germline-derived CDR1 and CDR2 are MNHNS and SASEGT. V lost 8 bases and J lost 5, with 5 bases in between. CDR3 protein: CASLRDTQYF. As DNA, the CDR3 is TGTGCCAGCCTGAGAGATACGCAGTATTTT.